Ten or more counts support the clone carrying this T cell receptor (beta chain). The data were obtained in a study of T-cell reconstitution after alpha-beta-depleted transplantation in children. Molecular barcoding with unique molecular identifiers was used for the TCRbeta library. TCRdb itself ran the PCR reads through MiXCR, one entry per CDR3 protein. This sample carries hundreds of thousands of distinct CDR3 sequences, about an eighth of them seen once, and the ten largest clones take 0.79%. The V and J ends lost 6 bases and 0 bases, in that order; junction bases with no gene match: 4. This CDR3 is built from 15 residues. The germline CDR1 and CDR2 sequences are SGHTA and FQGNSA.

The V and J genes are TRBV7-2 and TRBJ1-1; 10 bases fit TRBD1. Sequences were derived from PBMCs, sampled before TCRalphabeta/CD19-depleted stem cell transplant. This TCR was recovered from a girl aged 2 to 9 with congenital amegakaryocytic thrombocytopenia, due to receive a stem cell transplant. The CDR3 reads CASSWTGGMNTEAFF. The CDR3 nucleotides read TGTGCCAGCAGTTGGACAGGGGGGATGAACACTGAAGCTTTCTTT.